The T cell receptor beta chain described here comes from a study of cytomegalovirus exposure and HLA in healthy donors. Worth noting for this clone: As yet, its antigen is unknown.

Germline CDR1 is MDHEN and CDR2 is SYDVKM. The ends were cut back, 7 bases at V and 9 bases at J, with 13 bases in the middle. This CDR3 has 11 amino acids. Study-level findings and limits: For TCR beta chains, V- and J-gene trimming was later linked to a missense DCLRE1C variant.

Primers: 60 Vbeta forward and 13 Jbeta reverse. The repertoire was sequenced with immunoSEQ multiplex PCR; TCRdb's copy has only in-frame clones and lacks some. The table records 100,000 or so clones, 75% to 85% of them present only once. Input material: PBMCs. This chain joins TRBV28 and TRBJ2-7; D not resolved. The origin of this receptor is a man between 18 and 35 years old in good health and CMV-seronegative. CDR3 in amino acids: CASTATTGQYF. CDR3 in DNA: TGTGCCAGCACTGCAACGACGGGGCAGTACTTC.